These T cell receptor beta chains were read from a single sample in a study of blood T cell repertoires in COVID-19. Here immunoSEQ multiplex PCR was the method, and the copy in TCRdb shows in-frame clones only, minus some. The repertoire holds under 80,000 clones, with 83% as singletons. The specimen sequenced was peripheral blood. The receptor source for this set is a man older than 75 with acute or convalescent COVID-19. Each CDR3 is given with its conserved first and last residue. Each record gives: V gene, clone size, CDR3 length, D gene, J gene, CDR3 DNA, CDR3 protein. A D gene is named only where the DNA matches it firmly. Not all rows give a size; the values are once, few, many and, for expanded clones, a class.

V gene: TRBV24-1
clone size: -
CDR3 length: 13
D gene: -
J gene: TRBJ1-2
CDR3 DNA: TGTGCCACCAGCCTTGGGGGGGGCTATGGCTACACCTTC
CDR3 protein: CATSLGGGYGYTF

V gene: TRBV4-3
clone size: -
CDR3 length: 15
D gene: -
J gene: TRBJ2-7
CDR3 DNA: TGCGCCAGCAGCCAAGACACGGCGGGGGCGGGAGAGCAGTACTTC
CDR3 protein: CASSQDTAGAGEQYF

V gene: TRBV5-5
clone size: -
CDR3 length: 12
D gene: -
J gene: TRBJ1-2
CDR3 DNA: TGTGCCAGCAGCTGGGGAGGCTATGGCTACACCTTC
CDR3 protein: CASSWGGYGYTF

V gene: TRBV2
clone size: -
CDR3 length: 14
D gene: -
J gene: TRBJ1-1
CDR3 DNA: TGTGCCAGCAGTGATCGGTCAGGAATTCTGGAAGCTTTCTTT
CDR3 protein: CASSDRSGILEAFF

V gene: TRBV6-5
clone size: -
CDR3 length: 15
D gene: -
J gene: TRBJ1-2
CDR3 DNA: TGTGCCAGCAGTTACTCGACACTGAATAACTATGGCTACACCTTC
CDR3 protein: CASSYSTLNNYGYTF

V gene: TRBV24-1
clone size: -
CDR3 length: 15
D gene: TRBD1
J gene: TRBJ2-7
CDR3 DNA: TGTGCCACCAGGACAGGGTGTTGTCCCCCCTACGAGCAGTACTTC
CDR3 protein: CATRTGCCPPYEQYF

V gene: TRBV7-8
clone size: -
CDR3 length: 16
D gene: -
J gene: TRBJ2-4
CDR3 DNA: TGTGCCAGCAGCCCGGTTGGGAGGTCAGCCAAAAACATTCAGTACTTC
CDR3 protein: CASSPVGRSAKNIQYF

V gene: TRBV7-8
clone size: -
CDR3 length: 15
D gene: -
J gene: TRBJ1-5
CDR3 DNA: TGTGCCAGCAGCTTAACACAGGGAACCAATCAGCCCCAGCATTTT
CDR3 protein: CASSLTQGTNQPQHF

V gene: TRBV4-2
clone size: once
CDR3 length: 12
D gene: -
J gene: TRBJ1-2
CDR3 DNA: TGTGCCAGCAGCCAAGATCGTCGGGGGAGGATCTTC
CDR3 protein: CASSQDRRGRIF

V gene: TRBV4-1
clone size: -
CDR3 length: 13
D gene: -
J gene: TRBJ2-2
CDR3 DNA: TGCGCCAGCAGCCCCAGACTAGCCGGGGAGCTGTTTTTT
CDR3 protein: CASSPRLAGELFF

V gene: TRBV6-5
clone size: -
CDR3 length: 14
D gene: -
J gene: TRBJ1-1
CDR3 DNA: TGTGCCAGCAGTCCAGATTTCATGAACACTGAAGCTTTCTTT
CDR3 protein: CASSPDFMNTEAFF

V gene: TRBV7-3
clone size: -
CDR3 length: 14
D gene: -
J gene: TRBJ2-3
CDR3 DNA: TGTGCCAGCAGCCTTACATCCGGCACAGATACGCAGTATTTT
CDR3 protein: CASSLTSGTDTQYF

V gene: TRBV10-3
clone size: -
CDR3 length: 16
D gene: TRBD2
J gene: TRBJ2-1
CDR3 DNA: TGTGCCATCAGTGGGAGAGCGGGGGGCCAGGGCAATGAGCAGTTCTTC
CDR3 protein: CAISGRAGGQGNEQFF

V gene: TRBV7-2
clone size: -
CDR3 length: 15
D gene: -
J gene: TRBJ2-7
CDR3 DNA: TGTGCCAGCAGCTTAGATGGGCTCAGATTTTACGAGCAGTACTTC
CDR3 protein: CASSLDGLRFYEQYF

V gene: TRBV29-1
clone size: -
CDR3 length: 13
D gene: TRBD1
J gene: TRBJ2-5
CDR3 DNA: TGCAGCGCTGGACAGGGCATCCAAGAGACCCAGTACTTC
CDR3 protein: CSAGQGIQETQYF

V gene: TRBV13
clone size: -
CDR3 length: 15
D gene: -
J gene: TRBJ2-2
CDR3 DNA: TGTGCCAGCAGCTTAGAGGAGGGAGGTCACGGGGAGCTGTTTTTT
CDR3 protein: CASSLEEGGHGELFF

V gene: TRBV6-5
clone size: -
CDR3 length: 14
D gene: -
J gene: TRBJ1-2
CDR3 DNA: TGTGCCAGCATAACCCAGGGGCGAAGATATGGCTACACCTTC
CDR3 protein: CASITQGRRYGYTF

V gene: TRBV7-2
clone size: -
CDR3 length: 18
D gene: -
J gene: TRBJ2-1
CDR3 DNA: TGTGCCAGCAGCTTAACTAACGCGGGCGATTTGACTTACAATGAGCAGTTCTTC
CDR3 protein: CASSLTNAGDLTYNEQFF

V gene: TRBV6-5
clone size: -
CDR3 length: 15
D gene: -
J gene: TRBJ2-7
CDR3 DNA: TGTGCCAGCAGTTTGCGGCCCGAGGGTTCCTACGAGCAGTACTTC
CDR3 protein: CASSLRPEGSYEQYF

V gene: TRBV18
clone size: -
CDR3 length: 16
D gene: TRBD1
J gene: TRBJ1-3
CDR3 DNA: TGTGCCAGCTCACCGTTTCAGGGGGTCGAAGGAAACACCATATATTTT
CDR3 protein: CASSPFQGVEGNTIYF

V gene: TRBV21-1
clone size: -
CDR3 length: 18
D gene: -
J gene: TRBJ2-1
CDR3 DNA: TGTGCCAGCAGCAAAGGGGCGGGACAGGGTATCTCCTACAATGAGCAGTTCTTC
CDR3 protein: CASSKGAGQGISYNEQFF

V gene: TRBV30
clone size: -
CDR3 length: 13
D gene: -
J gene: TRBJ1-5
CDR3 DNA: TGTGCCTTGGGTGCCGGGAGCAATCAGCCCCAGCATTTT
CDR3 protein: CALGAGSNQPQHF